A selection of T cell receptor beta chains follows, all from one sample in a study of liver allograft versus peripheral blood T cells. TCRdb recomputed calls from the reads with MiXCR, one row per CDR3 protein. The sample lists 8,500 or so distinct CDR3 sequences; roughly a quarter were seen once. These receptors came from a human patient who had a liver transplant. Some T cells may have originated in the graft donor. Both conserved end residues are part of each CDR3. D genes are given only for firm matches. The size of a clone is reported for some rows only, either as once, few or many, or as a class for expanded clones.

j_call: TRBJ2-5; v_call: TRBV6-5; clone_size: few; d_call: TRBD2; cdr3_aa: CASRASGLGGQETQYF; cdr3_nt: TGTGCCAGCAGGGCTAGCGGGCTAGGCGGCCAAGAGACCCAGTACTTC
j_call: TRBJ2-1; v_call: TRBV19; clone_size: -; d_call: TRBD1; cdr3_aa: CASSPRTGHNEQFF; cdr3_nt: TGTGCCAGTAGCCCGCGGACAGGACACAATGAGCAGTTCTTC
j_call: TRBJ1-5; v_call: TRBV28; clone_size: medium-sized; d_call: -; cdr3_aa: CASSRMRDSSNQPQHF; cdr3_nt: TGTGCCAGCAGTAGGATGAGGGACTCTAGCAATCAGCCCCAGCATTTT
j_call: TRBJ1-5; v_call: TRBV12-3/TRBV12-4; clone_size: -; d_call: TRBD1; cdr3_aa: CASSPRDRGSGQPQHF; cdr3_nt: TGTGCCAGCAGTCCACGGGACAGAGGGTCTGGTCAGCCCCAGCATTTT
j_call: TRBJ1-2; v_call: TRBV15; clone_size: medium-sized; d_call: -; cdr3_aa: CATSRTPGNYGYTF; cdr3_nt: TGTGCCACCAGCAGAACCCCCGGAAACTATGGCTACACCTTC
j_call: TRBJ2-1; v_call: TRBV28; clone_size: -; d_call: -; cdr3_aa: CASSLWTGVGLYEQFF; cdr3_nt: TGTGCCAGCAGTTTATGGACGGGAGTCGGTCTCTATGAGCAGTTCTTC
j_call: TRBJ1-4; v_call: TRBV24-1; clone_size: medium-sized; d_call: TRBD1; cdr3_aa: CATSDGTGPGEKLFF; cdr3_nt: TGTGCCACCAGTGATGGGACAGGCCCGGGCGAAAAACTGTTTTTT
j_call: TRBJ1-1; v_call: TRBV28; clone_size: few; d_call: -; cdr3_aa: CASSLWGGQNTEAFF; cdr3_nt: TGTGCCAGCAGTTTATGGGGAGGACAGAACACTGAAGCTTTCTTT
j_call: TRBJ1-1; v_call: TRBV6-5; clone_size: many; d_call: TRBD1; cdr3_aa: CASSYSGGQANTEAFF; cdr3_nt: TGTGCCAGCAGTTACTCAGGAGGACAGGCGAACACTGAAGCTTTCTTT
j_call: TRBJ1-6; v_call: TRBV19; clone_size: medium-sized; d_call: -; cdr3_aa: CASKADDSPLHF; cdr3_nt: TGTGCCAGTAAGGCAGATGATTCACCCCTCCACTTT
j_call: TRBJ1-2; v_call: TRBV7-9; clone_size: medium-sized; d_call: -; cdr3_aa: CASSLGQGLNYGYTF; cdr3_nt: TGTGCCAGCAGCTTAGGTCAGGGACTGAACTATGGCTACACCTTC
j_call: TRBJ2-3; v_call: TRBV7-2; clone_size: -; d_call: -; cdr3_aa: CASSLAASGYTDTQYF; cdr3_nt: TGTGCCAGCAGCTTAGCGGCTAGTGGGTACACAGATACGCAGTATTTT
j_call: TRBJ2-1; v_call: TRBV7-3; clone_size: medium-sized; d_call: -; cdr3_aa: CASSLRGGQYNEQFF; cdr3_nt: TGTGCCAGCAGCCTCAGAGGAGGGCAGTACAATGAGCAGTTCTTC
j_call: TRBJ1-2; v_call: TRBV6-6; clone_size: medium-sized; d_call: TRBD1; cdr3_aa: CASSLDRGSGYTF; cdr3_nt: TGTGCCAGCAGCCTAGACAGGGGATCGGGCTACACCTTC
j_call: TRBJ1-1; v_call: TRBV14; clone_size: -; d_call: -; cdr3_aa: CANSRLTQGTTEAFF; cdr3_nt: TGTGCCAACAGCCGTCTAACCCAGGGGACGACTGAAGCTTTCTTT
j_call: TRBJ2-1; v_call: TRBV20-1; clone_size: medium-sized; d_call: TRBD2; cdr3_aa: CSARRHRLAMDNEQFF; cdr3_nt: TGCAGTGCCCGTAGACACCGACTAGCAATGGACAATGAGCAGTTCTTC
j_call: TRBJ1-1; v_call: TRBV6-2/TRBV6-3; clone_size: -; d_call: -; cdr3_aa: CASRTVNTEAFF; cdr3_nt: TGTGCCAGCAGGACAGTCAACACTGAAGCTTTCTTT
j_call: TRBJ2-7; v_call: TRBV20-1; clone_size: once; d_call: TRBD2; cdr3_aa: CSARVTGLAGPEQYF; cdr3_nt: TGCAGTGCTAGAGTCACGGGACTAGCGGGCCCCGAGCAGTACTTC
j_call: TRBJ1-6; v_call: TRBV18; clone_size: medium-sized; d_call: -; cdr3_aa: CASSPGQNNSPLHF; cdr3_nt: TGTGCCAGCTCACCTGGGCAGAATAATTCACCCCTCCACTTT
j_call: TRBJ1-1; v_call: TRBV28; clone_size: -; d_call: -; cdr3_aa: CASSLSGTQAEAFF; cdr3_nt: TGTGCCAGCAGTTTAAGTGGCACCCAGGCTGAAGCTTTCTTT
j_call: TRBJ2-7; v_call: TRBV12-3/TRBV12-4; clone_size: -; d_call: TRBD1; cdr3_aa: CASSLQGEWYEQYF; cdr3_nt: TGTGCCAGCAGCCTACAGGGGGAGTGGTACGAGCAGTACTTC
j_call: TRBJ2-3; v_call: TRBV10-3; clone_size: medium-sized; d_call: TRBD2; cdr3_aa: CAISDKTSGATDTQYF; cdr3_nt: TGTGCCATCAGTGATAAAACTAGCGGGGCCACAGATACGCAGTATTTT
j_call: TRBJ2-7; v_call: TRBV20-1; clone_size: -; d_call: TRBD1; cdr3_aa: CSALPTGGGSYEQYF; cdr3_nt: TGCAGTGCTCTTCCGACAGGGGGCGGGTCCTACGAGCAGTACTTC
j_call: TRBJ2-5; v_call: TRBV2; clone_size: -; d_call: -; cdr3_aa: CASNSRSQETQYF; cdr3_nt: TGTGCCAGCAACTCGAGGAGCCAAGAGACCCAGTACTTC
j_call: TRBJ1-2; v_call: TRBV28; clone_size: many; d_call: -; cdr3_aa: CASSLSWTGVGYTF; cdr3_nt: TGTGCCAGCAGTTTATCTTGGACGGGGGTTGGCTACACCTTC
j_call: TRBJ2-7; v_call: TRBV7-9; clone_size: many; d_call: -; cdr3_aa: CASSLTLGASGEQYF; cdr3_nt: TGTGCCAGCAGCTTAACTTTGGGGGCGAGCGGCGAGCAGTACTTC
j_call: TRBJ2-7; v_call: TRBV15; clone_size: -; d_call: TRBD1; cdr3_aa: CATSRDGEDRAGF; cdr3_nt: TGTGCCACCAGCAGAGATGGGGAGGACAGGGCAGGCTTC
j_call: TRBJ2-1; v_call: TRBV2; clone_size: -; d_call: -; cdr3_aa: CASSVLTQGEQFF; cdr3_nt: TGTGCCAGCAGCGTACTGACACAGGGAGAGCAGTTCTTC
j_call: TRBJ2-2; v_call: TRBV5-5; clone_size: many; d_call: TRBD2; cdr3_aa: CASSLARGAGTGELFF; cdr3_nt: TGTGCCAGCAGCTTGGCGCGGGGGGCGGGGACCGGGGAGCTGTTTTTT
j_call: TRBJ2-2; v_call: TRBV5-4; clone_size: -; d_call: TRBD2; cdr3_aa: CASSRGTSGRGTGELFF; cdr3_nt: TGTGCCAGCAGCCGAGGGACTAGCGGGAGGGGCACCGGGGAGCTGTTTTTT
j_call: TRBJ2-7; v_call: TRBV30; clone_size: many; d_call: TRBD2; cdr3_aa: CAWSGPGQRGYEQYF; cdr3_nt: TGTGCCTGGAGTGGGCCCGGGCAGCGGGGATACGAGCAGTACTTC
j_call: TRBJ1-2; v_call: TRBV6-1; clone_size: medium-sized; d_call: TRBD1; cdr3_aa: CASLPGGMIYGYTF; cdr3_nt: TGTGCCAGTTTGCCAGGGGGGATGATCTATGGCTACACCTTC
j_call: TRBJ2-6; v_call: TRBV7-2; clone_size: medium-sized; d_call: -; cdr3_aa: CASTSPSGANVLTF; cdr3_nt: TGTGCCAGCACCTCCCCCAGTGGGGCCAACGTCCTGACTTTC
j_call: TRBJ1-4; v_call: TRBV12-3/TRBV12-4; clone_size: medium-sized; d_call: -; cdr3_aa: CASSRDGREKLFF; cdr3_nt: TGTGCCAGCAGCCGGGACGGACGGGAAAAACTGTTTTTT
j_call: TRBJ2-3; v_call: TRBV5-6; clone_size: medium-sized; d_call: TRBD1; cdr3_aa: CASSTGTGRGTDTQYF; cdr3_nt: TGTGCCAGCAGTACCGGGACAGGGAGAGGCACAGATACGCAGTATTTT
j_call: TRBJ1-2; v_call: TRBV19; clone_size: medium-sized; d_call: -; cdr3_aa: CASSILLTTQAWNYGYTF; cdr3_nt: TGTGCCAGTAGTATCCTCCTTACCACCCAGGCGTGGAACTATGGCTACACCTTC
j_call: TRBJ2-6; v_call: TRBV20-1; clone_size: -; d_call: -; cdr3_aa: CSARVGSGVSSLSGANVLTF; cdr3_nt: TGCAGTGCTAGAGTAGGTTCAGGGGTCTCATCCCTCTCTGGGGCCAACGTCCTGACTTTC
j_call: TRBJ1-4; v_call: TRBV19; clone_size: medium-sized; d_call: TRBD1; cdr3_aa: CASKDRGNEKLFF; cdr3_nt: TGTGCCAGTAAGGACAGGGGTAATGAAAAACTGTTTTTT
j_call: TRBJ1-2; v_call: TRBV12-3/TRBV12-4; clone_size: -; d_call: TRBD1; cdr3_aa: CASREGQGSGYTF; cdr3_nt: TGTGCCAGCAGGGAAGGACAGGGTAGTGGCTACACCTTC
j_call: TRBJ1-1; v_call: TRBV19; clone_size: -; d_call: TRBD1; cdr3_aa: CASSDRVDTEAFF; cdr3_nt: TGTGCCAGTAGCGACAGGGTCGACACTGAAGCTTTCTTT
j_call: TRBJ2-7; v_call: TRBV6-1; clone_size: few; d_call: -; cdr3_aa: CASSELAGGGGPWEQYF; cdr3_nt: TGTGCCAGCAGTGAATTGGCTGGAGGGGGAGGGCCTTGGGAGCAGTACTTC
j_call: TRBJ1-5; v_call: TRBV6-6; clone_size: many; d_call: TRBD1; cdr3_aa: CASSYSTGSGQPQHF; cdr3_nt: TGTGCCAGCAGTTACTCGACAGGGTCGGGTCAGCCCCAGCATTTT